Below, 23 T cell receptor beta chains from the same sample are listed, as sequenced in a study of T cell repertoires in ileal Crohn's disease. Sample time point: neoterminal ileum biopsy at postoperative endoscopy, about 6 months after surgery. Assay: immunoSEQ multiplex PCR; the TCRdb copy retains only in-frame clones and omits some. In the table there are roughly 5,600 clones, 78% of which are singletons. The specimen sequenced was ileal tissue. The receptors stem from an adult with Crohn's disease.

The chain couples TRBV28 to TRBJ1-5; maybe TRBD1 (6 bases). The CDR3 is 16 residues long. V gave up 1 base and J gave up 2 bases, with 12 bases separating them. CDR1 and CDR2 from the germline V gene are MDHEN and SYDVKM. The CDR3, as DNA: TGTGCCAGCAGTTTATCCCATAACAGGGGCAATCAGCCCCAGCATTTT. Protein sequence: CASSLSHNRGNQPQHF.

V and J are TRBV7-2 and TRBJ2-3, with 10 positions matching TRBD2. The CDR3 extends over 17 amino acids. V shed 2 bases and J 0 bases; nucleotides not matched to a gene: 5. Germline CDR1 reads SGHTA; CDR2 reads FQGNSA. For the CDR3, the DNA is TGTGCCAGCAGCTTAAGGCTAGCGGGGGCTAGCACAGATACGCAGTATTTT. Protein sequence: CASSLRLAGASTDTQYF.

This clone has just a few counts. The rearrangement joins TRBV27 to TRBJ2-5; 7 positions agree with TRBD1. V shed 3 bases, J shed 1 base, and the junction held 14 bases outside the gene matches. CDR3 size: 18 residues. CDR1 is MNHEY, CDR2 SMNVEV, per germline (reference sequence). The CDR3 nucleotides are TGTGCCAGCAGTTTCCAATATACGACAGGGATCCTCCAAGAGACCCAGTACTTC. Its translation: CASSFQYTTGILQETQYF.

The rearrangement uses TRBV18 and TRBJ1-3, with 10 bases lining up with TRBD1. The length of the CDR3 is 16 residues. The germline V gene encodes CDR1 KGHSH and CDR2 LQKENI. V shed 4 bases and J 0 bases; nucleotides not matched to a gene: 3. The CDR3 DNA is TGTGCCAGCTCACGGACAGGGGGTTCCTCTGGAAACACCATATATTTT. As protein: CASSRTGGSSGNTIYF. The full variable domain, completed using reference TRBV18 and TRBJ1-3, is NAGVMQNPRHLVRRRGQEARLRCSPMKGHSHVYWYRQLPEEGLKFMVYLQKENIIDESGMPKERFSAEFPKEGPSILRIQQVVRGDSAAYFCASSRTGGSSGNTIYFGEGSWLTVV.

The rearrangement joins TRBV5-1 to TRBJ2-2, with 8 bases identical to TRBD1. This CDR3 region has 13 residues. Germline V gene data show CDR1 as SGHRS and CDR2 as YFSETQ. V lost 7 bases and J lost 3; bases outside the gene matches: 2. CDR3 region: CASQTGDTGELFF. DNA of the CDR3: TGCGCCAGCCAGACAGGGGACACCGGGGAGCTGTTTTTT.

CDR3 protein: CASSVEGNTGAVTDTQYF. CDR3 DNA sequence: TGTGCCAGCAGCGTAGAGGGGAACACGGGGGCCGTCACAGATACGCAGTATTTT. The rearrangement uses TRBV9 and TRBJ2-3; D is possibly TRBD1 or TRBD2 (6 bases each). This CDR3 spans 18 amino acids. V shed 0 bases and J shed 2 bases, with 19 bases lying between them. Germline loops: CDR1 SGDLS, CDR2 YYNGEE.

This clone was observed a handful of times. This chain joins TRBV5-1 and TRBJ2-5, with 8 bases matching TRBD1. The CDR3 is made up of 15 amino acids. Per the germline V gene, CDR1 is SGHRS and CDR2 is YFSETQ. The V gene end was trimmed by 4 bases and the J gene end by 1 base; junction bases not matched to a gene: 6. Here the CDR3 reads CASSPDRVGQETQYF. CDR3 sequence (DNA): TGCGCCAGCAGCCCGGACAGGGTAGGCCAAGAGACCCAGTACTTC.

This clone was counted a few times. The chain employs TRBV2 and TRBJ1-1; TRBD1 matches at 10 bases. Per germline, CDR1 SNHLY and CDR2 FYNNEI. The V and J ends lost 9 bases and 6 bases, in that order; junction bases with no gene match: 10. The CDR3 spans 14 residues. CDR3 coding DNA: TGTGCCAGTGGGGGACAGGGGCTCGGCGCTGAAGCTTTCTTT. Protein product: CASGGQGLGAEAFF. The full variable domain, its missing parts supplied by reference TRBV2 and TRBJ1-1, is EPEVTQTPSHQVTQMGQEVILRCVPISNHLYFYWYRQILGQKVEFLVSFYNNEISEKSEIFDDQFSVERPDGSNFTLKIRSTKLEDSAMYFCASGGQGLGAEAFFGQGTRLTVV.

This clone is categorized as large. This chain joins TRBV5-6 and TRBJ1-1; no firm D call. CDR1 SGHDT and CDR2 YYEEEE come from the germline V gene. The CDR3 contains 11 residues. V was shortened by 8 bases and J by 6 bases, with 11 bases between the two germline ends. CDR3 sequence reads: CASHRGPEAFF. Here the CDR3 DNA reads TGTGCCAGTCACCGGGGTCCTGAAGCTTTCTTT.

CDR3: CASSSLRQGVGLRANVLTF. The CDR3 nucleotides read TGCGCCAGCAGCTCCCTGAGACAGGGAGTAGGTCTTCGGGCCAACGTCCTGACTTTC. The chain couples TRBV5-1 to TRBJ2-6; the match to TRBD1 covers 7 bases. There are 19 residues in the CDR3. V trimming: 3 bases; J trimming: 5 bases; junction bases outside the gene matches: 17. The V gene's germline CDR1 is SGHRS and CDR2 YFSETQ. Complete variable domain (other parts from reference TRBV5-1 and TRBJ2-6): KAGVTQTPRYLIKTRGQQVTLSCSPISGHRSVSWYQQTPGQGLQFLFEYFSETQRNKGNFPGRFSGRQFSNSRSEMNVSTLELGDSALYLCASSSLRQGVGLRANVLTFGAGSRLTVL.

The table lists this clone with a few counts. The chain recombines TRBV27 with TRBJ1-3; TRBD1 might be the D (5 bases). This CDR3 is 15 amino acids long. V was trimmed by 7 bases and J by 4 bases, leaving 17 bases between them. Germline CDR1 is MNHEY and CDR2 is SMNVEV (reference sequence). The CDR3 loop is CASTLRPGAGNTIYF. Here the CDR3 DNA reads TGTGCCAGCACGCTCCGTCCCGGGGCAGGAAACACCATATATTTT.

The rearrangement links TRBV5-1 to TRBJ2-3, with 7 bases matching TRBD1. J lost 5 bases, V lost 8 bases, and 14 bases had no gene match. From germline, CDR1 is SGHRS and CDR2 YFSETQ. The CDR3 covers 15 residues. CDR3 sequence (DNA): TGCGCCAGTAAACCCACAGGGGCTTTCGAAGATACGCAGTATTTT. This gives the protein CASKPTGAFEDTQYF.

This clone came up a few times. The gene calls are TRBV2 and TRBJ1-5; 7 bases map to TRBD1. Germline V gene lookup returns CDR1 SNHLY and CDR2 FYNNEI. V shed 4 bases and J 0 bases; nucleotides not matched to a gene: 6. The length of the CDR3 is 16 residues. This CDR3 is CASSVRGPYSNQPQHF. CDR3 sequence (DNA): TGTGCCAGCAGTGTGAGGGGGCCTTATAGCAATCAGCCCCAGCATTTT.

V usage is TRBV23-1 and J usage is TRBJ2-2; maybe TRBD1 (6 bases). TRBV23-1 is identified as an open reading frame with a role that is uncertain. Trimming cost V 4 bases and J 5 bases, with 29 bases left between them. The CDR3 covers 20 residues. The CDR3 reads CASSPPPPSGDIDWTGELFF. CDR3 DNA sequence: TGCGCCAGCAGTCCCCCACCCCCGTCAGGGGATATAGATTGGACCGGGGAGCTGTTTTTT.

The chain combines TRBV6-1 with TRBJ2-7, with D perhaps assigned TRBD1 or TRBD2 (5 bases each). Germline V gene sequence: CDR1 MNHNS, CDR2 SASEGT. The CDR3 is 12 amino acids. Trimming shortened V by 8 bases and J by 0 bases, and 8 bases separated the two germline ends. For the CDR3, the DNA is TGTGCCAGCGAGGGGCCCTCCTACGAGCAGTACTTC. It codes for CASEGPSYEQYF.

V is TRBV30 and J is TRBJ2-3; 11 bases agree with TRBD2. The CDR3 consists of 15 residues. V lost 4 bases, J lost 4 bases, and 7 bases stayed unmatched. In germline, CDR1 is GTSNPN, CDR2 SVGIG (reference sequence). The CDR3 bases are TGTGCCTGGAACTTAGGACTAGCGGGCGCAGATACGCAGTATTTT. Translation: CAWNLGLAGADTQYF.

The chain uses TRBV30 and TRBJ1-1, with D maybe TRBD1 (6 bases). The V gene's germline CDR1 is GTSNPN and CDR2 SVGIG (reference sequence). The CDR3 covers 11 residues. Trimming took 1 base from V and 7 from J, leaving 7 bases between them. CDR3: CAWSDRVEAFF. CDR3 DNA sequence: TGTGCCTGGAGTGACAGGGTTGAAGCTTTCTTT.

The chain recombines TRBV7-7 with TRBJ2-1; D may be TRBD1 or TRBD2 (5 bases each). Germline CDR1 reads SSHAT; CDR2 reads FNYEAQ (reference sequence). Deletions cut 3 bases from V and 7 bases from J, with 10 bases between. There are 13 residues in the CDR3. The DNA for the CDR3 is TGTGCCAGCAGCTTGGACTGGGGGAATGAGCAGTTCTTC. Translated: CASSLDWGNEQFF. Full variable domain (remainder filled in from reference TRBV7-7 and TRBJ2-1): GAGVSQSPRYKVTKRGQDVTLRCDPISSHATLYWYQQALGQGPEFLTYFNYEAQPDKSGLPSDRFSAERPEGSISTLTIQRTEQRDSAMYRCASSLDWGNEQFFGPGTRLTVL.

The rearrangement links TRBV4-1 to TRBJ1-1, with D perhaps matching TRBD1 (6 bases). Trimming removed 3 bases from V and 6 bases from J, with 17 bases in between. Per germline, CDR1 MGHRA and CDR2 YSYEKL. The CDR3 is 15 amino acids. The CDR3, as DNA: TGCGCCAGCAGCCAGGAGGACAGCACGGGGGCTGAAGCTTTCTTT. Protein sequence: CASSQEDSTGAEAFF.

The rearrangement joins TRBV4-2 to TRBJ1-1; possible D gene TRBD1, 6 bases. The germline gives CDR1 LGHNA, CDR2 YNFKEQ. The V end was cut by 1 base, the J end by 1 base, with 13 bases between. This CDR3 contains 16 residues. In DNA, the CDR3 is TGTGCCAGCAGCCAAGGAGGCGCACAGGGGAACACTGAAGCTTTCTTT. This codes for CASSQGGAQGNTEAFF.

The V call is TRBV5-1, the J call TRBJ2-5, with TRBD2 matching 10 bases. Trimming cost V 4 bases and J 2 bases; bases outside gene matches: 2. The CDR3 consists of 14 residues. Germline-derived CDR1 and CDR2 are SGHRS and YFSETQ. The CDR3 spells CASSPAGGQETQYF. The CDR3, as DNA: TGCGCCAGCAGCCCAGCGGGGGGGCAAGAGACCCAGTACTTC.

The rearrangement joins TRBV27 to TRBJ1-4, with 10 positions matching TRBD1. Germline values: CDR1 MNHEY, CDR2 SMNVEV (reference sequence). The junction had 7 bases not matched to a gene; V was cut back by 6 bases and J by 9 bases. This CDR3 spans 14 amino acids. CDR3 protein: CASSPGQGTKKLFF. In nucleotides, the CDR3 is TGTGCCAGCAGCCCGGGACAGGGGACGAAAAAACTGTTTTTT.

The rearrangement links TRBV5-6 to TRBJ2-5, with a possible D match to TRBD2 (7 bases). The CDR3 sequence is 14 residues long. CDR1 is SGHDT and CDR2 is YYEEEE in the germline V gene. Trimming pared 4 bases from V and 6 bases from J, leaving 16 bases between. The CDR3 DNA sequence: TGTGCCAGCAGCCCACTGACGGGGGGCCAGACCCAGTACTTC. Protein sequence: CASSPLTGGQTQYF.